This entry lists 16 T cell receptor beta chains sequenced from one sample in a study of monozygotic twins with inflammatory bowel disease. TCRdb reanalyzed the 5' RACE reads, giving one entry per CDR3 protein sequence and no DNA. The table gives about 420,000 distinct CDR3 sequences; the top ten clones make up about 2.3% of it. The specimen sequenced was blood. The receptors were gathered from a human donor with ulcerative colitis or Crohn's disease, or a healthy co-twin of an affected twin (not recorded which).

The CDR3 is CASSSQLSGANVLTF. V usage is TRBV28 and J usage is TRBJ2-6. The germline CDR1 and CDR2 sequences are MDHEN and SYDVKM. This CDR3 region has 15 residues.

V is TRBV6-5 and J is TRBJ1-1. CDR3 length equals 13 residues. The V gene's germline CDR1 is MNHEY and CDR2 SVGAGI. CDR3 sequence reads: CASSYSTNTEAFF.

V gene TRBV20-1 combines with J gene TRBJ1-1; TCRdb's D gene call, TRBD1, goes unchecked for lack of DNA. The CDR3 sequence is 14 residues long. Germline lookup yields CDR1 DFQATT and CDR2 SNEGSKA (reference sequence). CDR3 protein: CSARGDSLNTEAFF.

This chain links TRBV7-2 with TRBJ1-2. The CDR3 covers 16 residues. CDR1 is SGHTA, CDR2 FQGNSA, per germline. This CDR3 reads CASSNIGVLRWDGYTF.

The rearrangement links TRBV7-2 to TRBJ1-1; TCRdb's D gene call, TRBD1, goes unchecked for lack of DNA. The CDR3 sequence is 14 residues long. CDR1 is SGHTA and CDR2 is FQGNSA in the germline V gene. The CDR3 here is CASTLFRGDTEAFF.

The chain has TRBV7-2 and TRBJ2-3. CDR1 is SGHTA and CDR2 is FQGNSA in the germline V gene. The CDR3 consists of 14 residues. CDR3: CASSLVGRTDTQYF.

V usage is TRBV27 and J usage is TRBJ1-1; as DNA is missing, the TRBD1 call by TCRdb cannot be tested. The CDR3 is 11 amino acids. In germline, CDR1 is MNHEY, CDR2 SMNVEV (reference sequence). CDR3 region: CASSLGQMAFF.

The gene calls are TRBV12-3 or TRBV12-4 and TRBJ1-1; TCRdb picks TRBD1, but there is no DNA to check that call. The CDR3 runs to 16 residues. CDR3 protein: CASSLGQGSTNTEAFF.

The chain combines TRBV7-2 with TRBJ2-3; the D gene TCRdb calls, TRBD1, cannot be checked with no DNA. The germline gives CDR1 SGHTA, CDR2 FQGNSA. This CDR3 has 14 amino acids. CDR3 residues: CASSAAGTRNTQYF.

This sequence joins TRBV6-1 and TRBJ2-7; TCRdb calls TRBD1, which cannot be checked without DNA. Germline loops: CDR1 MNHNS, CDR2 SASEGT. The CDR3 covers 15 residues. The CDR3 reads CASSGGTQGAYEQYF.

The rearrangement joins TRBV5-1 to TRBJ2-4; with no DNA, the TCRdb D assignment of TRBD1 cannot be verified. Germline V gene sequence: CDR1 SGHRS, CDR2 YFSETQ. The CDR3 spans 11 residues. The CDR3 here is CASSPGYIQYF.

The V gene is TRBV20-1, the J gene TRBJ1-1; the D call from TCRdb, TRBD1, cannot be confirmed without DNA. From germline, CDR1 is DFQATT and CDR2 SNEGSKA (reference sequence). This CDR3 comprises 15 residues. The CDR3 here is CSAPNRAGGGTEAFF.

This rearrangement joins TRBV20-1 to TRBJ2-2. The CDR3 contains 14 residues. Germline assignment: CDR1 DFQATT and CDR2 SNEGSKA (reference sequence). CDR3 sequence reads: CSASDGANTGELFF.

V is TRBV20-1 and J is TRBJ1-3. CDR3 length: 13 amino acids. Germline lookup yields CDR1 DFQATT and CDR2 SNEGSKA (reference sequence). CDR3 sequence: CSARVPSGNTIYF.

The chain uses TRBV7-9 and TRBJ2-2. Germline V gene data show CDR1 as SEHNR and CDR2 as FQNEAQ (reference sequence). The CDR3 length is 16 residues. CDR3 sequence reads: CASSLVERMSVGELFF.

The rearrangement uses TRBV7-8 and TRBJ2-5. The germline V gene encodes CDR1 SGHVS and CDR2 FQNEAQ. The CDR3 totals 17 residues. CDR3 residues: CASSQTSQPVKEETQYF.